The 21 T cell receptor beta chains below all came from one sample that was sequenced in a study of blood T cell repertoires in COVID-19. TCRdb's copy holds only in-frame clones and misses some; the assay was immunoSEQ multiplex PCR. The table includes 150,000 to 200,000 clones, approximately 75% detected once. Input material: peripheral blood. These receptor sequences come from a human donor in a cohort sampled during active COVID-19.

The chain employs TRBV3-1 (or the pseudogene TRBV3-2) and TRBJ1-2; the D gene is possibly TRBD1 (6 bases). Germline V lookup: CDR1 LGHDT, CDR2 YNNKEL (reference sequence). V was cut by 1 base and J by 4 bases, with 16 bases left in between. The CDR3 has 16 amino acids. The CDR3 loop is CASSQVLQGLRYGYTF. The CDR3 nucleotides read TGTGCCAGCAGCCAAGTGTTACAGGGTCTTCGCTATGGCTACACCTTC.

The chain uses TRBV3-1 (or the pseudogene TRBV3-2) and TRBJ2-1; 9 bases are shared with TRBD1. The CDR3 is 18 residues long. Germline values: CDR1 LGHDT, CDR2 YNNKEL (reference sequence). The V gene end was trimmed by 7 bases and the J gene end by 4 bases; junction bases not matched to a gene: 17. The CDR3 bases are TGTGCCAGCACGCACCCCAGACGCACAGGGGGCTTTTACAATGAGCAGTTCTTC. It is translated as CASTHPRRTGGFYNEQFF.

The chain couples TRBV27 to TRBJ2-3; D is undetermined. Germline-derived CDR1 and CDR2 are MNHEY and SMNVEV (reference sequence). V shed 3 bases and J shed 0 bases, with 10 bases lying between them. The CDR3 runs to 15 residues. CDR3 sequence reads: CASSFVPGSTDTQYF. DNA for the CDR3: TGTGCCAGCAGTTTCGTACCGGGTAGCACAGATACGCAGTATTTT.

This chain links TRBV28 with TRBJ1-5; TRBD1 matches 11 bases. V shed 5 bases and J 6 bases; nucleotides not matched to a gene: 6. CDR1 and CDR2 (germline): MDHEN, SYDVKM. The CDR3 sequence is 15 residues long. CDR3 loop: CASSPTGTGGQPQHF. In DNA form, the CDR3 reads TGTGCCAGCAGTCCGACCGGGACAGGGGGTCAGCCCCAGCATTTT.

Written as DNA, the CDR3 is TGTGCCAGTGCGGAGGATGTGGTCGGAGAGACCCAGTACTTC. Its translation: CASAEDVVGETQYF. This rearrangement joins TRBV19 to TRBJ2-5, with D possibly being TRBD2 (5 bases). Germline lookup yields CDR1 LNHDA and CDR2 SQIVND (reference sequence). CDR3 length: 14 residues. Trimming took 8 bases from V and 4 from J, leaving 17 bases between them.

This sequence joins TRBV12-3 or TRBV12-4 and TRBJ1-1, with D unclear. Trimming pared 3 bases from V and 9 bases from J, leaving 11 bases between. CDR3 size: 12 residues. CDR3 nucleotides: TGTGCCAGCAGTTTTTTGGGCAAAAAAGCTTTCTTT. This encodes CASSFLGKKAFF.

J is TRBJ2-7 and V is TRBV19; 9 bases map to TRBD2. V trimming: 5 bases; J trimming: 7 bases; junction bases outside the gene matches: 9. Germline loops: CDR1 LNHDA, CDR2 SQIVND (reference sequence). This CDR3 comprises 14 residues. The CDR3 loop reads CASSGWGLAGEQYF. The CDR3 region has the DNA TGTGCCAGTAGTGGCTGGGGACTAGCCGGGGAGCAGTACTTC.

The genes are TRBV21-1 and TRBJ2-7; TRBD1 is taken as the D call from the table, unchecked against the DNA. TRBV21-1 is described as a pseudogene. CDR3 length: 14 residues. The CDR3 sequence: CASRSPRGSYEQYF. DNA for the CDR3: TGTGCCAGCCGAAGCCCCAGGGGTTCCTACGAGCAGTACTTC.

CDR3 sequence reads: CASSVGQTSSEQYF. CDR3 sequence (DNA): TGTGCCAGCAGCGTGGGACAGACTTCCAGCGAGCAGTACTTC. The chain has TRBV9 and TRBJ2-7; TRBD1 matches 7 bases. V lost 2 bases and J lost 6; bases outside the gene matches: 8. Per germline, CDR1 SGDLS and CDR2 YYNGEE. The CDR3 has 14 residues.

This chain connects TRBV19 to TRBJ1-5, with D tentatively TRBD1 (6 bases). The CDR3 has 16 residues. Germline V CDR1 and CDR2: LNHDA, SQIVND (reference sequence). Trimming removed 2 bases from V and 3 bases from J, with 14 bases in between. CDR3 sequence (DNA): TGTGCCAGTAGTATAAGATCCGGACAGCACAATCAGCCCCAGCATTTT. This translates into CASSIRSGQHNQPQHF. Filled out from reference TRBV19 and TRBJ1-5, the complete variable domain reads DGGITQSPKYLFRKEGQNVTLSCEQNLNHDAMYWYRQDPGQGLRLIYYSQIVNDFQKGDIAEGYSVSREKKESFPLTVTSAQKNPTAFYLCASSIRSGQHNQPQHFGDGTRLSIL.

This clone was counted a single time. The genes are TRBV7-8 and TRBJ1-5; D is undetermined. V lost 1 base and J lost 3, with 7 bases in between. Germline V gene data show CDR1 as SGHVS and CDR2 as FQNEAQ. The CDR3 extends over 14 amino acids. The CDR3 region has the DNA TGTGCCAGCAGCTTAGAACAGTTCAATCAGCCCCAGCATTTT. This sequence encodes CASSLEQFNQPQHF.

V gene TRBV27 combines with J gene TRBJ1-5, with 11 bases aligning to TRBD1. The CDR3 runs 15 residues. The germline V gene encodes CDR1 MNHEY and CDR2 SMNVEV (reference sequence). V lost 4 bases, J lost 6 bases, and 5 bases stayed unmatched. The CDR3 DNA reads TGTGCCAGCAGTTACTCCGGGACAGGGGGTCAGCCCCAGCATTTT. Amino acid sequence: CASSYSGTGGQPQHF.

The CDR3 protein is CASSLPGVYSPLHF. Written as DNA, the CDR3 is TGTGCCAGCAGCCTCCCGGGGGTCTATTCACCCCTCCACTTT. The chain recombines TRBV6-2 or TRBV6-3 with TRBJ1-6; a weak D match, TRBD1 (5 bases). CDR1 and CDR2 (germline): MNHEY, SVGEGT. CDR3 length: 14 residues. Trimming cost V 6 bases and J 8 bases, with 14 bases left between them.

The chain couples TRBV18 to TRBJ2-7; 11 nucleotides align to TRBD1. The CDR3 is 17 amino acids. Looked up from germline, CDR1 is KGHSH and CDR2 is LQKENI. After removal of 6 bases from V and 0 bases from J, the junction contained 10 bases not matched to a gene. The chain's CDR3 is CASSAGQGARSSYEQYF. Here the CDR3 DNA reads TGTGCCAGCTCCGCTGGACAGGGGGCCCGTAGCTCCTACGAGCAGTACTTC.

V usage is TRBV18 and J usage is TRBJ2-4; tentatively, D is TRBD1 (5 bases). The length of the CDR3 is 14 residues. Germline V gene data show CDR1 as KGHSH and CDR2 as LQKENI. V shed 2 bases and J shed 2 bases, with 7 bases lying between them. This chain's CDR3 is CASSPGQPKNIQYF. DNA of the CDR3: TGTGCCAGCTCACCAGGACAACCCAAAAACATTCAGTACTTC.

This chain links TRBV6-5 with TRBJ1-5, with D possibly matching TRBD1 (5 bases). Germline V gene data show CDR1 as MNHEY and CDR2 as SVGAGI. This CDR3 spans 12 amino acids. As DNA, the CDR3 is TGTGTGGCAGGGAATAGCAATCAGCCCCAGCATTTT. Its protein is CVAGNSNQPQHF.

V usage is TRBV27 and J usage is TRBJ1-1; 7 bases are a match to TRBD1. Per the germline V gene, CDR1 is MNHEY and CDR2 is SMNVEV (reference sequence). The junction had 11 bases not matched to a gene; V was cut back by 4 bases and J by 3 bases. This CDR3 has 16 residues. The CDR3 region is CASSSQGGGRDTEAFF. Written as DNA, the CDR3 is TGTGCCAGCAGTTCGCAAGGGGGCGGACGGGACACTGAAGCTTTCTTT.

The chain combines TRBV4-3 with TRBJ2-2, with TRBD1 matching 7 bases. Germline CDR1 reads LGHNA; CDR2 reads YSLEER. This CDR3 has 15 residues. V shed 1 base and J 7 bases; nucleotides not matched to a gene: 6. CDR3 region: CASSQARGKSGELFF. The DNA of the CDR3 is TGCGCCAGCAGCCAAGCCAGGGGGAAGAGCGGGGAGCTGTTTTTT.

This rearrangement joins TRBV6-5 to TRBJ2-7, with D perhaps matching TRBD1 (5 bases). The CDR3 sequence is 12 residues long. Germline CDR1 and CDR2: MNHEY and SVGAGI. V lost 8 bases and J 6 bases, leaving 14 bases between the germline ends. CDR3 region: CASAVGASEQYF. Written as DNA, the CDR3 is TGTGCCAGCGCGGTAGGGGCTTCCGAGCAGTACTTC.

This sequence joins TRBV7-9 and TRBJ2-1, with D unclear. In germline, CDR1 is SEHNR, CDR2 FQNEAQ (reference sequence). This CDR3 is 15 amino acids long. Trimming left V 4 bases short and J 4 bases short, with 14 bases between. The CDR3 loop is CASSSARFPYNEQFF. CDR3 nucleotides: TGTGCCAGCAGCTCCGCGCGGTTTCCTTACAATGAGCAGTTCTTC. Based on the CDR3 plus reference TRBV7-9 and TRBJ2-1, the full variable domain is DTGVSQNPRHKITKRGQNVTFRCDPISEHNRLYWYRQTLGQGPEFLTYFQNEAQLEKSRLLSDRFSAERPKGSFSTLEIQRTEQGDSAMYLCASSSARFPYNEQFFGPGTRLTVL.

This clone was recorded many times. The CDR3 sequence: CASRSQATQYF. CDR3 DNA: TGTGCCAGCAGGTCTCAGGCGACGCAGTATTTT. The rearrangement joins TRBV27 to TRBJ2-3; D is uncertain. V was cut by 6 bases and J by 9 bases, with 10 bases left in between. Germline CDR1 MNHEY, CDR2 SMNVEV (reference sequence). The CDR3 loop spans 11 amino acids.